Listed here is a single T cell receptor beta chain. Its matching antigen is unknown. This sample is part of a study of T cell responses to AZD1222 COVID-19 vaccine. Sequencing was performed with immunoSEQ multiplex PCR; in TCRdb, only in-frame clones are kept and a portion is missing. This table has approximately 45,000 clones, about 91% appearing once. Study results and limitations: Reportedly, nearly half the spike-specific TCRs target unmutated variant regions. Among the donors, most were white British and more were female, and clonal diversity was possibly underestimated.

V lost 3 bases to trimming and J lost 7 bases, with 10 bases between them. CDR1 and CDR2 from the germline V gene are MRHNA and SNTAGT. The CDR3 totals 13 residues. Sample: peripheral blood, taken 28 days after the second AZD1222 dose. The V gene is TRBV6-4, the J gene TRBJ1-5; TRBD1 is a possible D gene (5 bases). This receptor was taken from an adult who received the AZD1222 COVID-19 vaccine. CDR3 DNA: TGTGCCAGCAGTGAAGGGACGAGGCAGCCCCAGCATTTT. Amino acid sequence: CASSEGTRQPQHF.